Each of the 27 T cell receptor beta chains below was sequenced from the same sample in a study of shared clonotypes between healthy human individuals (dated by TCRdb to the early 2020s). Library preparation was by the immunoSEQ multiplex PCR assay. This immuneACCESS table, as held by TCRdb, lists in-frame sequences with V and J called but not all clones. Of the missing ones, under half trace to an unresolved V gene in checked studies; the others have no known cause. The sample includes some 470,000 clones, with roughly four fifths observed a single time. 10% to 15% of the sample lies in the top ten. Material: PBMCs. These receptors all come from a woman between 40 and 55 years old in good health. Some clones in this sample may be carry-over from other donors' samples.

This clone occurred a few times. The rearrangement joins TRBV18 to TRBJ1-2; weak D call: TRBD1 (6 bases). From germline, CDR1 is KGHSH and CDR2 LQKENI. V lost 4 bases and J 0 bases, leaving 9 bases between the germline ends. The CDR3 runs 14 residues. Here the CDR3 DNA reads TGTGCCAGCTCACGACAGGCTACTAACTATGGCTACACCTTC. This gives the protein CASSRQATNYGYTF.

To note about this clone: This likely traces to a read error, being one base from a far larger clone. This CDR3 is CTSSQEDREDTEAFF. As DNA, the CDR3 is TGCACCAGCAGCCAAGAAGACAGGGAGGACACTGAAGCTTTCTTT. The rearrangement joins TRBV1 to TRBJ1-1; the table gives TRBD1 as D, unverified against the DNA. TRBV1 is labeled a pseudogene. This CDR3 has 15 residues.

This clone was observed a few times. This rearrangement joins TRBV11-3 to TRBJ2-2; 11 bases map to TRBD2. This CDR3 has 15 residues. Germline CDR1 and CDR2: SGHNT and YENEEA. With 6 bases clipped from V and 2 bases from J, the junction kept 2 bases outside the gene matches. The CDR3 loop reads CASSSGRANTGELFF. The DNA for the CDR3 is TGTGCCAGCAGTAGCGGGAGGGCAAACACCGGGGAGCTGTTTTTT. Supplemented by reference TRBV11-3 and TRBJ2-2, the full variable domain reads EAGVVQSPRYKIIEKKQPVAFWCNPISGHNTLYWYLQNLGQGPELLIRYENEEAVDDSQLPKDRFSAERLKGVDSTLKIQPAELGDSAVYLCASSSGRANTGELFFGEGSRLTVL.

The rearrangement links TRBV28 to TRBJ2-1, with 7 positions matching TRBD2. Germline CDR1 and CDR2: MDHEN and SYDVKM. V shed 4 bases, J shed 1 base, and the junction held 10 bases outside the gene matches. The CDR3 has 17 amino acids. CDR3 nucleotide sequence: TGTGCCAGCAGTTCGGTGAGACTAGCATGGTCCTACAATGAGCAGTTCTTC. Translation gives CASSSVRLAWSYNEQFF.

This clone was seen a single time. The gene calls are TRBV2 and TRBJ2-7; D may be TRBD1 (9 bases). The V end lost 6 bases, the J end lost 0 bases, and 24 bases lay between the germline ends. CDR3 size: 18 residues. Per germline, CDR1 SNHLY and CDR2 FYNNEI. Here the CDR3 DNA reads TGTGCCAGCAGCGCGGGACAGGGCTTAGCGGGAAGCTCCTACGAGCAGTACTTC. Protein sequence: CASSAGQGLAGSSYEQYF.

This clone was counted a single time. This sequence joins TRBV6-5 and TRBJ2-7, with D perhaps matching TRBD2 (5 bases). Germline CDR1 MNHEY, CDR2 SVGAGI. With 2 bases removed from V and 4 bases from J, the gap between germline ends came to 12 bases. This CDR3 comprises 14 residues. The CDR3 DNA is TGTGCCAGCAGTTACGGACTGCCGGCTTACGAGCAGTACTTC. Amino acid sequence: CASSYGLPAYEQYF.

The V and J genes are TRBV30 and TRBJ2-7, with D uncertain. CDR1 and CDR2 from the germline V gene are GTSNPN and SVGIG (reference sequence). V shed 3 bases and J shed 6 bases, with 9 bases lying between them. CDR3 length: 11 amino acids. The CDR3 DNA sequence: TGTGCCTGGAGCGGAGCTCGCGAGCAGTACTTC. It translates to CAWSGAREQYF.

CDR3 residues: CAGLGGMSHEQYF. CDR3 DNA: TGTGCCGGGTTAGGGGGGATGAGCCACGAGCAGTACTTC. The chain uses TRBV2 and TRBJ2-7; D is possibly TRBD1 or TRBD2 (6 bases each). Trimming pared 11 bases from V and 5 bases from J, leaving 19 bases between. In germline, CDR1 is SNHLY, CDR2 FYNNEI. This CDR3 comprises 13 residues.

This rearrangement joins TRBV27 to TRBJ1-1, with D hard to call. CDR1 and CDR2 (germline): MNHEY, SMNVEV (reference sequence). V was clipped by 2 bases and J by 11 bases, with 12 bases between them. The CDR3 spans 12 residues. Here the CDR3 DNA reads TGTGCCAGCAGTTTACGTCATGGGGAGGCTTTCTTT. Residues: CASSLRHGEAFF.

The chain employs TRBV5-1 and TRBJ2-2; D perhaps matches TRBD1 (6 bases). Germline CDR1 is SGHRS and CDR2 is YFSETQ. The CDR3 runs to 15 residues. Trimming shortened V by 5 bases and J by 0 bases, and 11 bases separated the two germline ends. The CDR3 is CASSPGAANTGELFF. CDR3 sequence (DNA): TGCGCCAGCAGTCCAGGGGCGGCGAACACCGGGGAGCTGTTTTTT.

The rearrangement joins TRBV28 to TRBJ1-3, with D possibly being TRBD1 (5 bases). V dropped 7 bases and J dropped 2 bases, with 15 bases sitting between them. CDR1 MDHEN and CDR2 SYDVKM come from the germline V gene. The CDR3 totals 15 residues. The CDR3 DNA is TGTGCCAGCACCCTGGTTCGACAGCCTGGAAACACCATATATTTT. Amino acid sequence: CASTLVRQPGNTIYF.

J is TRBJ2-3 and V is TRBV6-6; perhaps D is TRBD1 or TRBD2 (7 bases each). Trimming stripped 5 bases from V and 4 bases from J, with 19 bases between. The CDR3 runs to 16 residues. Germline V gene lookup returns CDR1 MNHNY and CDR2 SVGAGI (reference sequence). The CDR3 sequence is CASSTRGGRGADTQYF. The CDR3 nucleotides are TGTGCCAGCAGTACCAGGGGGGGACGGGGAGCAGATACGCAGTATTTT.

Details on this clone: The same CDR3 also results from other DNA sequences found in this sample. The gene calls are TRBV7-9 and TRBJ1-2, with 7 bases lining up with TRBD1. V shed 0 bases and J 6 bases; nucleotides not matched to a gene: 1. This CDR3 is 13 amino acids long. Germline loops: CDR1 SEHNR, CDR2 FQNEAQ (reference sequence). This CDR3 reads CASSLAGGDGYTF. CDR3 in DNA: TGTGCCAGCAGCTTAGCAGGGGGCGATGGCTACACCTTC.

The chain employs TRBV2 and TRBJ1-1, with 9 nucleotides matching TRBD1. V shed 6 bases and J 5 bases; nucleotides not matched to a gene: 7. Germline V CDR1 and CDR2: SNHLY, FYNNEI. This CDR3 has 14 residues. The CDR3 nucleotides read TGTGCCAGCAGAATCACAGGGGGCGGAACTGAAGCTTTCTTT. This encodes CASRITGGGTEAFF.

The chain uses TRBV5-4 and TRBJ2-7; 8 nucleotides agree with TRBD1. Germline CDR1 is SGHNT and CDR2 is YYREEE (reference sequence). This CDR3 is built from 17 residues. V trimming: 4 bases; J trimming: 2 bases; junction bases outside the gene matches: 14. The CDR3 is CASSRPGQVSAAYEQYF. CDR3 in DNA: TGTGCCAGCAGCAGGCCGGGACAGGTGTCTGCGGCCTACGAGCAGTACTTC.

The V and J genes are TRBV19 and TRBJ1-4; D gene ambiguous. Germline V gene lookup returns CDR1 LNHDA and CDR2 SQIVND (reference sequence). CDR3 length: 14 residues. Trimming removed 5 bases at V and 7 bases at J, with 14 bases between. In DNA, the CDR3 is TGTGCCAGTAGTCTCACCGGACCTATTGAAAAACTGTTTTTT. Translated: CASSLTGPIEKLFF.

This chain uses TRBV18 with TRBJ2-1; D gene uncertain. The CDR3 extends over 15 amino acids. Trimming removed 6 bases at V and 8 bases at J, with 20 bases between. Germline assignment: CDR1 KGHSH and CDR2 LQKENI. CDR3 region: CASSKVRSFGDEQFF. In nucleotides, the CDR3 is TGTGCCAGCTCGAAGGTCAGGTCCTTTGGGGATGAGCAGTTCTTC.

The chain combines TRBV7-7 with TRBJ2-5; 9 bases are shared with TRBD2. CDR3 length equals 14 residues. V trimming: 3 bases; J trimming: 1 base; junction bases outside the gene matches: 0. Germline V CDR1 and CDR2: SSHAT, FNYEAQ (reference sequence). The CDR3 DNA follows: TGTGCCAGCAGCTTGGGACTAGCCCAAGAGACCCAGTACTTC. It specifies CASSLGLAQETQYF.

The chain couples TRBV27 to TRBJ2-5, with D perhaps TRBD2 (7 bases). Trimming removed 5 bases from V and 5 bases from J, with 18 bases in between. Germline values: CDR1 MNHEY, CDR2 SMNVEV (reference sequence). The CDR3 spans 15 residues. CDR3 sequence (DNA): TGTGCCAGCAGTCCTTCTAGCGGAGGGGGGGAGACCCAGTACTTC. The encoded protein is CASSPSSGGGETQYF.

The genes are TRBV5-1 and TRBJ1-1; TRBD1 matches 7 bases. The CDR3 consists of 14 residues. Germline CDR1 and CDR2: SGHRS and YFSETQ. V trimming: 4 bases; J trimming: 4 bases; junction bases outside the gene matches: 7. CDR3 in amino acids: CASSITGVGTEAFF. The CDR3 DNA is TGCGCCAGCAGCATTACAGGGGTTGGCACTGAAGCTTTCTTT.

Only one count was recorded for this clone. The chain couples TRBV13 to TRBJ2-5; 8 bases fit TRBD2. Germline loops: CDR1 PRHDT, CDR2 FYEKMQ (reference sequence). CDR3 length equals 15 residues. Trimming cost V 0 bases and J 5 bases; bases outside gene matches: 5. The CDR3 bases are TGTGCCAGCAGCTTAGGCGGGAGGGCCTTGGAGACCCAGTACTTC. It yields the protein CASSLGGRALETQYF.

This chain uses TRBV7-2 with TRBJ2-3, with TRBD2 identical over 11 bases. The V gene's germline CDR1 is SGHTA and CDR2 FQGNSA. V trimming: 5 bases; J trimming: 3 bases; junction bases outside the gene matches: 7. The CDR3 loop spans 16 amino acids. CDR3 in DNA: TGTGCCAGCAGCCCCATGGGACTAGCGGAGACAGATACGCAGTATTTT. Amino acid sequence: CASSPMGLAETDTQYF.

This chain connects TRBV7-9 to TRBJ2-5; D is possibly TRBD1 (5 bases). Germline V CDR1 and CDR2: SEHNR, FQNEAQ (reference sequence). V was pared by 5 bases and J by 0 bases, with 13 bases between. The CDR3 runs to 15 residues. The CDR3 coding sequence is TGTGCCAGCAGCCCAGTGACAGTGTACCAAGAGACCCAGTACTTC. It yields the protein CASSPVTVYQETQYF.

V is TRBV28 and J is TRBJ1-2; D might be TRBD1 (6 bases). The CDR3 spans 14 residues. V was shortened by 4 bases and J by 7 bases, with 16 bases between the two germline ends. Germline V gives CDR1 MDHEN, CDR2 SYDVKM. CDR3 coding DNA: TGTGCCAGCAGTTCACTAACAGGGTCGGGTGGCTACACCTTC. Its translation is CASSSLTGSGGYTF.

A note on this clone: At one end, the junction sequence differs from germline, possibly due to a read error. The V gene is TRBV7-7, the J gene TRBJ2-1, with no clear D. The germline V gene encodes CDR1 SSHAT and CDR2 FNYEAQ (reference sequence). The CDR3 totals 15 residues. CDR3 DNA sequence: TGTGCTAGCAGCACGAGTTTAGGCTCCTACAATGAGCAGTTCTTC. Its protein is CASSTSLGSYNEQFF.

This chain uses TRBV6-4 with TRBJ1-2; D is perhaps TRBD1 (6 bases). CDR1 is MRHNA and CDR2 is SNTAGT in the germline V gene. CDR3 length equals 14 residues. V lost 3 bases and J 10 bases, leaving 18 bases between the germline ends. CDR3 sequence (DNA): TGTGCCAGCAGTGAGGGGGCCTCCCCTATGGCCTACACCTTC. As protein: CASSEGASPMAYTF.

Concerning this clone: This may arise from a read error, as a much more abundant clone is one base away. In DNA form, the CDR3 reads TGTGCCAGCAGCTTCCAGAACACTGAAGCTTTCTTT. It yields the protein CASSFQNTEAFF. V and J are TRBV11-1 and TRBJ1-1; no clear D. In germline, CDR1 is SGHAT, CDR2 FQDESV (reference sequence). There are 12 residues in the CDR3. The ends were cut back, 3 bases at V and 1 base at J, with 3 bases in the middle.